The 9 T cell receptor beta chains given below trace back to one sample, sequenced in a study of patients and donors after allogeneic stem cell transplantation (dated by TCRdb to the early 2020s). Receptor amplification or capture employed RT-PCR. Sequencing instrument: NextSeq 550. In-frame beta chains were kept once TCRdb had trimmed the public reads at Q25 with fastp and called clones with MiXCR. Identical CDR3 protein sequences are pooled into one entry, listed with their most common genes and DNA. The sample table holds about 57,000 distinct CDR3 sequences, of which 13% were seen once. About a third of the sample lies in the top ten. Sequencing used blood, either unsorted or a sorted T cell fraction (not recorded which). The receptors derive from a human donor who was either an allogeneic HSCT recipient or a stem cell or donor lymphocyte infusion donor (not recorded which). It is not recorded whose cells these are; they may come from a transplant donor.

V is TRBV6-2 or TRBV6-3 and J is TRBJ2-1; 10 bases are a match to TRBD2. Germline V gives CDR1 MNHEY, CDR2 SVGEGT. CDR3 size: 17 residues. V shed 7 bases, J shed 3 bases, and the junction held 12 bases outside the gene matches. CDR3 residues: CASMWTSGKFYYNEQFF. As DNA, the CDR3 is TGTGCCAGCATGTGGACTAGCGGTAAATTTTACTACAATGAGCAGTTCTTC.

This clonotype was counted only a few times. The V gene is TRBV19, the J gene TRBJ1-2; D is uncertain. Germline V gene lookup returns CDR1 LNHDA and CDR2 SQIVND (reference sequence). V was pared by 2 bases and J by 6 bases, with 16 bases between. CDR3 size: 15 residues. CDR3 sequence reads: CASSISAGYVDGYTF. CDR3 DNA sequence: TGTGCCAGTAGTATATCTGCGGGGTATGTTGATGGCTACACCTTC. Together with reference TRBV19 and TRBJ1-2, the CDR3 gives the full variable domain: DGGITQSPKYLFRKEGQNVTLSCEQNLNHDAMYWYRQDPGQGLRLIYYSQIVNDFQKGDIAEGYSVSREKKESFPLTVTSAQKNPTAFYLCASSISAGYVDGYTFGSGTRLTVV.

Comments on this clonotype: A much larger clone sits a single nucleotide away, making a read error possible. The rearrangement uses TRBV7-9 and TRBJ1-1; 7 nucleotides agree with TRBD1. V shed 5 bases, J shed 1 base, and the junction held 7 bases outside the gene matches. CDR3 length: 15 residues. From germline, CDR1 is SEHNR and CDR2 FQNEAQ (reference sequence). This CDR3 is CASSLQGVGNTEAFF. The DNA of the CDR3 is TGTGCCAGCAGCCTCCAGGGGGTAGGGAACACTGAAGCTTTCTTT.

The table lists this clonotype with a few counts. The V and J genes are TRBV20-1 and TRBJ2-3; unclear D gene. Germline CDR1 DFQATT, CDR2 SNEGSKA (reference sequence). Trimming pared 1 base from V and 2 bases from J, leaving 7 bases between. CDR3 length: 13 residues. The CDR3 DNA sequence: TGCAGTGCTAGAGTAGACAACACAGATACGCAGTATTTT. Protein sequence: CSARVDNTDTQYF.

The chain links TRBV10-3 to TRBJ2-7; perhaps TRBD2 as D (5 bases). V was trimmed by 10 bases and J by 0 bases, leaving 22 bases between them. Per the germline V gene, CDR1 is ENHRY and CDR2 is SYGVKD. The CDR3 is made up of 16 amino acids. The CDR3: CATLGSGSDSSYEQYF. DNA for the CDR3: TGTGCCACACTAGGGTCAGGCTCTGATTCCTCCTACGAGCAGTACTTC.

The CDR3 nucleotides read TGCAGTGCCGTTGGGACAGCGCTAAGTTCCTACGAGCAGTACTTC. Translated, it gives CSAVGTALSSYEQYF. This sequence joins TRBV20-1 and TRBJ2-7; TRBD1 matches 7 bases. CDR3 length: 15 residues. V was clipped by 6 bases and J by 1 base; unmatched bases: 12. The germline V gene has CDR1 DFQATT and CDR2 SNEGSKA (reference sequence).

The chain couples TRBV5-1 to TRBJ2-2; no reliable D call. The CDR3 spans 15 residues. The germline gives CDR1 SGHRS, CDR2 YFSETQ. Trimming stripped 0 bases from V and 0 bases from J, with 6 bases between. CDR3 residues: CASSLGRTNTGELFF. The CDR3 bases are TGCGCCAGCAGCTTGGGACGGACGAACACCGGGGAGCTGTTTTTT. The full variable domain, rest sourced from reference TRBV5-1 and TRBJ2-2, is KAGVTQTPRYLIKTRGQQVTLSCSPISGHRSVSWYQQTPGQGLQFLFEYFSETQRNKGNFPGRFSGRQFSNSRSEMNVSTLELGDSALYLCASSLGRTNTGELFFGEGSRLTVL.

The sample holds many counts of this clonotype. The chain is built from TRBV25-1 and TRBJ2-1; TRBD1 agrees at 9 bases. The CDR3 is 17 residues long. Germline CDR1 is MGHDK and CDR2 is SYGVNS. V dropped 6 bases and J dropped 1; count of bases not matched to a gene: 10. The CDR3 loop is CASSPPQGAKSYNEQFF. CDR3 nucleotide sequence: TGTGCCAGCAGCCCCCCACAGGGGGCGAAGTCCTACAATGAGCAGTTCTTC.

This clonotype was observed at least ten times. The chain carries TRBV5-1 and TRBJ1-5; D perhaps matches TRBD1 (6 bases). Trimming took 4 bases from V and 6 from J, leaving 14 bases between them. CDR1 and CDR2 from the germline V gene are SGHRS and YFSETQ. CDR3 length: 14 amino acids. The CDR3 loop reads CASSPDSPSQPQHF. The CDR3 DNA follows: TGCGCCAGCAGCCCGGACAGTCCTTCTCAGCCCCAGCATTTT. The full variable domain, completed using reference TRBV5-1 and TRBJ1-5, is KAGVTQTPRYLIKTRGQQVTLSCSPISGHRSVSWYQQTPGQGLQFLFEYFSETQRNKGNFPGRFSGRQFSNSRSEMNVSTLELGDSALYLCASSPDSPSQPQHFGDGTRLSIL.